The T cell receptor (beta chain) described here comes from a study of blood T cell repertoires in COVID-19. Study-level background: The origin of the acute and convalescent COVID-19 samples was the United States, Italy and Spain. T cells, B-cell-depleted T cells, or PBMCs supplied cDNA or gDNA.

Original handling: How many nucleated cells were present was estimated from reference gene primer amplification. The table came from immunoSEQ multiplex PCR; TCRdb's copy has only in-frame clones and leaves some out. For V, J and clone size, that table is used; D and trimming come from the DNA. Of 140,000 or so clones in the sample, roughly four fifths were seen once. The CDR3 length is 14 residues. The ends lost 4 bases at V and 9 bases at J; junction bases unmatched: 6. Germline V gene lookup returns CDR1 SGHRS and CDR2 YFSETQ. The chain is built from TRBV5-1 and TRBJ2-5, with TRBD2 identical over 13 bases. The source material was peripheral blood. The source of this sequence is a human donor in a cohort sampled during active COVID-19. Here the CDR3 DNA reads TGCGCCAGCAGCCCGGGACTAGCGGGGACGGCCCAGTACTTC. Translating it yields CASSPGLAGTAQYF.